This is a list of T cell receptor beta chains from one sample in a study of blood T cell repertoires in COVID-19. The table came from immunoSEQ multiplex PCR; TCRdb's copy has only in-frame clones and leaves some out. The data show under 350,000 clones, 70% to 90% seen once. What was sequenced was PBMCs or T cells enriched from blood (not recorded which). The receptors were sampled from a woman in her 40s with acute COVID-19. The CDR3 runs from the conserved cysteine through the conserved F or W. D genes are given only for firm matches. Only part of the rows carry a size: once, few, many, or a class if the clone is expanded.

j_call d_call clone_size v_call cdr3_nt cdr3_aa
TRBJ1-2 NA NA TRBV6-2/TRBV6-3 TGTGCCAGCAGTTACACGTCAGGGAACTATGGCTACACCTTC CASSYTSGNYGYTF
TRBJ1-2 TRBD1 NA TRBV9 TGTGCCAGCAGCACCACCAGGGGGTATGGCTACACCTTC CASSTTRGYGYTF
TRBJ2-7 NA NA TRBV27 TGTGCCAGCAGTTTGGGGACTCGCTACGAGCAGTACTTC CASSLGTRYEQYF
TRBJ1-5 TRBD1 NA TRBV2 TGTGCCAGCACCCTAGACAGGGCCGGCCAGCCCCAGCATTTT CASTLDRAGQPQHF
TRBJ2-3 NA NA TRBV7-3 TGTGCCAGCAGCTTAGCGGCGACCCCAGATACGCAGTATTTT CASSLAATPDTQYF
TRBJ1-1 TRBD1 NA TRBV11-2 TGTGCCAGCAGCTTAGTGGGACAGGGGACTGAAGCTTTCTTT CASSLVGQGTEAFF
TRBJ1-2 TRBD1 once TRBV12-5 TGTGCTAGTGGCAGGGGGTTTAAGGGCTATGGCTACACCTTC CASGRGFKGYGYTF
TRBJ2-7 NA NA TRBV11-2 TGTGCCAGCAGCTTAGTTGACAGACCATACGAGCAGTACTTC CASSLVDRPYEQYF
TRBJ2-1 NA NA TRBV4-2 TGTGCCAGCAGCCAAGTACGAGGTGGGGGGTCGAATGAGCAGTTCTTC CASSQVRGGGSNEQFF
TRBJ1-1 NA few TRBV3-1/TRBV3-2 TGTGCCAGCAGCCAACTGCTACTGGGCGCTGAAGCTTTCTTT CASSQLLLGAEAFF
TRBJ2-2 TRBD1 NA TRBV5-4 TGTGCCGGACGTAGGGGGCCGTCGAACACCGGGGAGCTGTTTTTT CAGRRGPSNTGELFF
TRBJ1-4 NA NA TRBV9 TGTGCCAGCAGCGCCGGATCGGGGATTGGTGAAAAACTGTTTTTT CASSAGSGIGEKLFF
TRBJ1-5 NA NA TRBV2 TGTGCCAGCAGTGATCCCCGGGGAGGCAATCAGCCCCAGCATTTT CASSDPRGGNQPQHF
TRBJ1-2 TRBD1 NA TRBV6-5 TGTGCCAGCAGGCGGGGACAGGGGGCCCCCTATGGCTACACCTTC CASRRGQGAPYGYTF
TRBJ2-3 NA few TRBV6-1 TGTGCCAGCAGTGAAGACCGGGACACAGATACGCAGTATTTT CASSEDRDTDTQYF
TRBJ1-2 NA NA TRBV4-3 TGCGCCAGCAGCCAAACAGCCCTCTTTGGCTATGGCTACACCTTC CASSQTALFGYGYTF
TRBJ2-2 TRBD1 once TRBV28 TGTGCCAGCAGACTGCGGGGGACAGGGCACACCGGGGAGCTGTTTTTT CASRLRGTGHTGELFF